The TCR beta chain under discussion was sequenced for a study of beta chain features in type 1 diabetes. General study results and limits: cDNA sequencing could over-represent cells with high TCR expression.

Note on this clone: Antigen specificity is unknown.

What was sequenced were expressed TCRB transcripts, since all of the isolated RNA had been reverse transcribed. Sequenced by immunoSEQ multiplex PCR; TCRdb stores in-frame clones only, minus some. The sample lists 250,000 to 300,000 clones, 7% to 9% occurring once. The receptor was isolated from a woman aged 18-29 years in good health. Sequenced input: central memory CD4+ T cells from blood.

The CDR3 loop reads CASSFTSGTSTDTQYF. The CDR3 region has the DNA TGTGCCAGCAGCTTTACTAGCGGGACTAGCACAGATACGCAGTATTTT. The genes are TRBV5-4 and TRBJ2-3; 10 bases match TRBD2. Trimming took 2 bases from V and 0 from J; bases not matched to a gene: 3. There are 16 residues in the CDR3. Germline V gene lookup returns CDR1 SGHNT and CDR2 YYREEE (reference sequence).